The following is a T cell receptor beta chain sequence with its context. This entry is derived from a study of blood T cell repertoires in COVID-19. Study overall: In each case, the material was cDNA or gDNA derived from T cells, B-cell-depleted T cells, or PBMCs.

Original methodology: Amplification of reference gene primers provided the estimated nucleated cell counts. Profiling relied on immunoSEQ multiplex PCR, and the TCRdb table lists in-frame clones only, not all of them. D and trimming come from the DNA, and the V and J calls and clone size come from that table. The table includes roughly 100,000 clones, about four fifths detected once. The CDR3 is 16 residues long. V was shortened by 0 bases and J by 6 bases, with 15 bases between the two germline ends. CDR1 and CDR2 from the germline V gene are LGHNA and YSLEER. This clonotype was sampled from a woman between 65 and 79 years old with acute or convalescent COVID-19. Specimen: peripheral blood. The V call is TRBV4-3, the J call TRBJ1-5; D gene ambiguous. The DNA for the CDR3 is TGCGCCAGCAGCCAAGACCTTTACTCATTCGGTCAGCCCCAGCATTTT. Its protein product is CASSQDLYSFGQPQHF.